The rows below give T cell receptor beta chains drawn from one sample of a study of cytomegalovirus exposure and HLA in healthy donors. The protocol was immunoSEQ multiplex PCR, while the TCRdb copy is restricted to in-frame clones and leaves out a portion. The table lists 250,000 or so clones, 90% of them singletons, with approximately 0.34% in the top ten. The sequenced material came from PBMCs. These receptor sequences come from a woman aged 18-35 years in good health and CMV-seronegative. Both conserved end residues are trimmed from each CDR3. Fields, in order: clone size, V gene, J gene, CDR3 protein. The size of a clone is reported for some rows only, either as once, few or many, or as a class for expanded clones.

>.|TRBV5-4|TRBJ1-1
ASSLGGNTEAF
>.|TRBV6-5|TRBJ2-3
ASSSITDTQY
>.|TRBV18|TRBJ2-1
ASSPVGGDNEQF
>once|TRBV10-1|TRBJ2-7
ASSESWTSGYQY
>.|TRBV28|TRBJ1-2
ASSSWRTGDYGYT
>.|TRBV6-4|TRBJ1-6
ASSEGSSYNSPLH
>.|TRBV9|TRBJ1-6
ASSVGTGNSPLH
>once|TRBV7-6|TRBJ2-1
ASSNPGQGYNEQF
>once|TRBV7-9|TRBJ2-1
AVGTGSGGEQF
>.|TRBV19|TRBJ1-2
ASLAPDRGLGYT
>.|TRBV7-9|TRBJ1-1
ASSFKNTEAF